A selection of T cell receptor beta chains follows, all from one sample in a study of CD8+CD57+ T cells in acquired aplastic anemia. TCRdb called the reads again in MiXCR, with one record for every CDR3 protein. The profile shows 190,000 or so distinct CDR3 sequences, around 60% of them singletons. The sequenced material came from sorted CD4+, CD8+, or CD8+CD57+ T cells (not recorded which) from PBMCs. The receptors shown here come from a human donor in good health. Both conserved end residues are part of each CDR3. Fields, in order: J gene, CDR3 length, V gene, CDR3 protein.

j_call: TRBJ1-1
cdr3_length: 15
v_call: TRBV10-3
cdr3_aa: CAISDPGIRGTEAFF

j_call: TRBJ2-7
cdr3_length: 16
v_call: TRBV5-1
cdr3_aa: CASSQATSGSFYEQYF

j_call: TRBJ2-7
cdr3_length: 14
v_call: TRBV20-1
cdr3_aa: CSASQRGTSYEQYF

j_call: TRBJ1-2
cdr3_length: 13
v_call: TRBV7-3
cdr3_aa: CASSWGLSDRPTF

j_call: TRBJ1-6
cdr3_length: 13
v_call: TRBV19
cdr3_aa: CASRAGNNSPLHF

j_call: TRBJ2-5
cdr3_length: 14
v_call: TRBV24-1
cdr3_aa: CATSDFNGGGVQYF

j_call: TRBJ2-2
cdr3_length: 15
v_call: TRBV25-1
cdr3_aa: CASRSRTGDTGELFF

j_call: TRBJ2-5
cdr3_length: 16
v_call: TRBV12-3/TRBV12-4
cdr3_aa: CASSPTSGSGQETQYF

j_call: TRBJ2-7
cdr3_length: 15
v_call: TRBV7-9
cdr3_aa: CASSTLEDRVYERYF

j_call: TRBJ1-6
cdr3_length: 14
v_call: TRBV10-3
cdr3_aa: CAIRTGTGNSPLHF

j_call: TRBJ2-3
cdr3_length: 13
v_call: TRBV12-3/TRBV12-4
cdr3_aa: CASSLRGGNTQYF

j_call: TRBJ2-1
cdr3_length: 12
v_call: TRBV29-1
cdr3_aa: CSVEGGGREQFF

j_call: TRBJ2-5
cdr3_length: 13
v_call: TRBV2
cdr3_aa: CASSVWQGETQYF

j_call: TRBJ2-5
cdr3_length: 13
v_call: TRBV7-9
cdr3_aa: CASSLTSAETQYF

j_call: TRBJ1-2
cdr3_length: 19
v_call: TRBV5-6
cdr3_aa: CASSQRGTGWTGKDYGYTF

j_call: TRBJ1-2
cdr3_length: 12
v_call: TRBV24-1
cdr3_aa: CATSDPTSGYTF

j_call: TRBJ1-6
cdr3_length: 10
v_call: TRBV6-7
cdr3_aa: CASSNRALHF

j_call: TRBJ1-1
cdr3_length: 11
v_call: TRBV20-1
cdr3_aa: CSLRGDTEAFF

j_call: TRBJ1-5
cdr3_length: 13
v_call: TRBV29-1
cdr3_aa: CSVDGHHNQPQHF